This note documents a single TCR beta chain sequence. Its specificity is not known. This specimen comes from a study of T cells expressing NK-cell markers. The CDR3 covers 13 residues. Germline V gene data show CDR1 as SGHTA and CDR2 as FQGNSA. TCRdb re-called the 5' RACE reads; one entry per CDR3 protein, DNA not given. Its clone listing holds roughly 300,000 distinct CDR3 sequences. Study-wide findings and caveats: Dominant NKG2C+ clonotypes in five or six donors made up roughly 1.0-7.5% of CD8+ T cells.

The sequenced sample was blood T cells: a sorted CD56 or NKG2C T cell subset, CD4+ or CD8+ T cells, or bulk PBMC T cells (not recorded which). This receptor was obtained from a woman aged 18-70 years in good health. V is TRBV7-2 and J is TRBJ1-4; TCRdb names TRBD1, which stays unverified in the absence of DNA. This CDR3 is CASSPEQGGKLFF.